The 25 T cell receptor beta chains reported below all come from one sample, sequenced in a study of blood T cell repertoires in COVID-19 (dated by TCRdb to 2018 to 2020). Libraries came from the immunoSEQ multiplex PCR assay. The immuneACCESS repertoire file appears here via TCRdb, limited to in-frame rearrangements. These files lack a portion of the clones; in checked studies, under half of the deficit traces to unresolved V genes, and the cause of the others is not known. The sample data list more than 20,000 clones, and around 73% of these were observed just once. The top ten clonotypes cover around 21% of the sample. What was sequenced was peripheral blood. The receptors here all came from a human donor in a cohort sampled during active or convalescent COVID-19.

The V gene is TRBV28, the J gene TRBJ2-1; 11 positions agree with TRBD2. Germline CDR1 and CDR2: MDHEN and SYDVKM. The CDR3 sequence is 17 residues long. V gave up 3 bases and J gave up 8 bases; unmatched junction bases: 12. This CDR3 reads CASSFPLAGGSLDEQFF. In nucleotides, the CDR3 is TGTGCCAGCAGTTTTCCCCTAGCGGGAGGATCCTTGGATGAGCAGTTCTTC.

This chain joins TRBV9 and TRBJ2-7; possible D gene TRBD1, 5 bases. V was pared by 0 bases and J by 4 bases, with 8 bases between. The CDR3 runs to 13 residues. CDR1 and CDR2 from the germline V gene are SGDLS and YYNGEE. CDR3 amino acids: CASSVARVYEQYF. The CDR3 DNA reads TGTGCCAGCAGCGTAGCCAGGGTGTACGAGCAGTACTTC.

The CDR3 region is CASTAGRPGQGTNNEQFF. CDR3 nucleotides: TGCGCCAGCACCGCTGGGCGTCCGGGACAGGGTACTAACAATGAGCAGTTCTTC. The chain has TRBV5-1 and TRBJ2-1; TRBD1 matches at 9 bases. V lost 6 bases, J lost 5 bases, and 18 bases stayed unmatched. The CDR3 length is 18 residues. The V gene's germline CDR1 is SGHRS and CDR2 YFSETQ.

J is TRBJ1-3 and V is TRBV18, with TRBD1 identical over 10 bases. The CDR3 runs to 19 residues. Germline-derived CDR1 and CDR2 are KGHSH and LQKENI. V was clipped by 1 base and J by 2 bases; unmatched bases: 11. CDR3 protein: CASSPLRTGGPVAGNTIYF. The CDR3 DNA reads TGTGCCAGCTCACCACTTAGGACAGGGGGACCAGTCGCTGGAAACACCATATATTTT. Full variable domain (remainder filled in from reference TRBV18 and TRBJ1-3): NAGVMQNPRHLVRRRGQEARLRCSPMKGHSHVYWYRQLPEEGLKFMVYLQKENIIDESGMPKERFSAEFPKEGPSILRIQQVVRGDSAAYFCASSPLRTGGPVAGNTIYFGEGSWLTVV.

CDR3 coding DNA: TGTGCCAGCAGCCAACTAGCGGGGGCACTATATGACAATGAGCAGTTCTTC. This sequence encodes CASSQLAGALYDNEQFF. V usage is TRBV14 and J usage is TRBJ2-1; 10 nucleotides line up with TRBD2. This CDR3 region has 17 residues. Trimming removed 2 bases from V and 5 bases from J; junction bases left unmatched: 9. Per germline, CDR1 SGHDN and CDR2 FVKESK.

This clone was seen only once. The chain links TRBV27 to TRBJ2-1; 11 bases line up with TRBD1. The germline CDR1 and CDR2 sequences are MNHEY and SMNVEV (reference sequence). The CDR3 totals 17 residues. J lost 0 bases, V lost 6 bases, and 7 bases had no gene match. The CDR3 DNA reads TGTGCCAGCAGGTCGGACAGGGGGCTTAGCTCCTACAATGAGCAGTTCTTC. Translating it yields CASRSDRGLSSYNEQFF.

The chain is built from TRBV9 and TRBJ2-1; D is perhaps TRBD2 (6 bases). The ends were cut back, 0 bases at V and 3 bases at J, with 19 bases in the middle. The CDR3 loop spans 18 amino acids. CDR1 and CDR2 (germline): SGDLS, YYNGEE. CDR3 sequence (DNA): TGTGCCAGCAGCGTAGCCTTACGCGGAGGGACCTACTACAATGAGCAGTTCTTC. Its translation is CASSVALRGGTYYNEQFF.

The V call is TRBV5-1, the J call TRBJ1-2; 8 bases match TRBD1. The V gene's germline CDR1 is SGHRS and CDR2 YFSETQ. The V gene end was trimmed by 4 bases and the J gene end by 3 bases; junction bases not matched to a gene: 14. The CDR3 totals 17 residues. CDR3 in DNA: TGCGCCAGCAGCGCGACAGGGGCCCTAATCAGGGACTATGGCTACACCTTC. Encoded protein: CASSATGALIRDYGYTF.

This clone has more than one count but fewer than ten. This chain links TRBV28 with TRBJ1-5; a weak D match, TRBD1 (5 bases). V lost 5 bases and J 10 bases, leaving 15 bases between the germline ends. CDR3 length: 13 residues. Germline loops: CDR1 MDHEN, CDR2 SYDVKM. CDR3 coding DNA: TGTGCCAGCAGTGCCGAACGGGGGTTACCCCAGCATTTT. Translated: CASSAERGLPQHF.

The CDR3 region is CASSLPGLSPTGELFF. The CDR3 coding sequence is TGTGCCAGCAGTTTACCAGGTTTATCCCCCACCGGGGAGCTGTTTTTT. The chain carries TRBV6-6 and TRBJ2-2; D ambiguous. Germline V gives CDR1 MNHNY, CDR2 SVGAGI (reference sequence). The CDR3 is made up of 16 amino acids. The germline V and J ends were trimmed by 4 bases and 4 bases, with 16 bases remaining between them.

The V and J genes are TRBV7-2 and TRBJ2-1; D not certain. The germline V and J ends were trimmed by 4 bases and 4 bases, with 14 bases remaining between them. This CDR3 comprises 15 residues. From germline, CDR1 is SGHTA and CDR2 FQGNSA. CDR3 amino acids: CASSSRSNAYNEQFF. The CDR3 nucleotides are TGTGCCAGCAGCTCTAGGTCTAACGCTTACAATGAGCAGTTCTTC.

The CDR3 spells CASSQARGGAGNTIYF. The CDR3 DNA reads as TGTGCCAGCAGCCAAGCCCGTGGGGGGGCTGGAAACACCATATATTTT. This chain joins TRBV3-1 (or the pseudogene TRBV3-2) and TRBJ1-3, with a possible D match to TRBD1 (5 bases). Germline V gene sequence: CDR1 LGHDT, CDR2 YNNKEL (reference sequence). Trimming stripped 1 base from V and 2 bases from J, with 12 bases between. The CDR3 extends over 16 amino acids.

The chain uses TRBV5-4 and TRBJ2-3; perhaps TRBD2 as D (6 bases). V was shortened by 0 bases and J by 4 bases, with 15 bases between the two germline ends. CDR1 and CDR2 (germline): SGHNT, YYREEE (reference sequence). The CDR3 spans 16 residues. The CDR3 is CASSLVLPAGPDTQYF. The CDR3 bases are TGTGCCAGCAGCTTGGTCCTCCCGGCGGGGCCAGATACGCAGTATTTT.

The J gene is TRBJ1-5, the V gene TRBV7-2, with 12 nucleotides matching TRBD1. Germline V CDR1 and CDR2: SGHTA, FQGNSA. The CDR3 is made up of 18 amino acids. The junction had 10 bases not matched to a gene; V was cut back by 5 bases and J by 2 bases. CDR3 sequence: CASSLGTGGWLGNQPQHF. For the CDR3, the DNA is TGTGCCAGCAGCCTTGGGACAGGGGGCTGGTTGGGCAATCAGCCCCAGCATTTT.

The V call is TRBV28, the J call TRBJ1-5; 8 bases fit TRBD1. V gave up 4 bases and J gave up 5 bases; unmatched junction bases: 7. The CDR3 is 15 residues long. CDR1 and CDR2 (germline): MDHEN, SYDVKM. For the CDR3, the DNA is TGTGCCAGCAGTTCTCCCGGACAGGGCGATCAGCCCCAGCATTTT. Translated, it gives CASSSPGQGDQPQHF.

The V call is TRBV11-2, the J call TRBJ2-3, with D possibly being TRBD2 (5 bases). The germline V gene has CDR1 SGHAT and CDR2 FQNNGV. Trimming cost V 7 bases and J 2 bases, with 22 bases left between them. This CDR3 spans 17 amino acids. Here the CDR3 reads CASTSRVAGGLTDTQYF. The CDR3 DNA reads as TGTGCCAGCACCTCTAGGGTAGCCGGAGGACTCACAGATACGCAGTATTTT.

The rearrangement uses TRBV29-1 and TRBJ1-3; possible D gene TRBD1, 5 bases. The V gene's germline CDR1 is SQVTM and CDR2 ANQGSEA. With 5 bases removed from V and 3 bases from J, the gap between germline ends came to 14 bases. CDR3 length: 14 residues. The chain's CDR3 is CSVRPGGDGNTIYF. For the CDR3, the DNA is TGCAGCGTTCGCCCCGGGGGGGATGGAAACACCATATATTTT.

This clone appeared a single time. The gene calls are TRBV7-2 and TRBJ2-3; 9 nucleotides match TRBD2. This CDR3 spans 19 amino acids. Germline values: CDR1 SGHTA, CDR2 FQGNSA. Trimming removed 3 bases from V and 2 bases from J; junction bases left unmatched: 15. The CDR3 protein is CASSFPSGRSSTFTDTQYF. CDR3 bases: TGTGCCAGCAGCTTCCCCAGCGGGAGGTCCTCGACGTTCACAGATACGCAGTATTTT. Full variable domain (rest looked up from reference TRBV7-2 and TRBJ2-3): GAGVSQSPSNKVTEKGKDVELRCDPISGHTALYWYRQSLGQGLEFLIYFQGNSAPDKSGLPSDRFSAERTGGSVSTLTIQRTQQEDSAVYLCASSFPSGRSSTFTDTQYFGPGTRLTVL.

J is TRBJ1-1 and V is TRBV6-5, with a possible D match to TRBD1 (6 bases). CDR1 is MNHEY and CDR2 is SVGAGI in the germline V gene. Trimming took off 2 bases at V and 10 bases at J, with 14 bases between the two ends. The CDR3 loop spans 13 amino acids. As DNA, the CDR3 is TGTGCCAGCAGTTACGACAGGCCAGCCAGAGCTTTCTTT. It yields the protein CASSYDRPARAFF.

The chain carries TRBV3-1 (or the pseudogene TRBV3-2) and TRBJ1-4, with D hard to call. The V and J ends lost 1 base and 2 bases respectively, with 5 bases between them. This CDR3 comprises 14 residues. The germline CDR1 and CDR2 sequences are LGHDT and YNNKEL (reference sequence). The CDR3 spells CASSQGETNEKLFF. Here the CDR3 DNA reads TGTGCCAGCAGCCAAGGGGAGACTAATGAAAAACTGTTTTTT.

The rearrangement uses TRBV19 and TRBJ1-4; 9 bases line up with TRBD1. CDR1 LNHDA and CDR2 SQIVND come from the germline V gene (reference sequence). This CDR3 contains 14 residues. J gave up 7 bases and V 7 bases, and 7 bases lay outside the gene matches. In DNA form, the CDR3 reads TGTGCCAGTAAGGGACCGGGACAGGGTGAAAAACTGTTTTTT. It yields the protein CASKGPGQGEKLFF.

This chain connects TRBV9 to TRBJ1-1; a weak D match, TRBD1 (6 bases). V lost 0 bases and J lost 4, with 7 bases in between. CDR3 length: 13 residues. Looked up from germline, CDR1 is SGDLS and CDR2 is YYNGEE. As DNA, the CDR3 is TGTGCCAGCAGCGTAGAAGGGGGCACTGAAGCTTTCTTT. Its protein is CASSVEGGTEAFF.

The chain couples TRBV18 to TRBJ2-1, with TRBD2 as a possible D gene (6 bases). V shed 3 bases and J shed 5 bases, with 8 bases lying between them. The CDR3 loop spans 13 amino acids. Germline CDR1 KGHSH, CDR2 LQKENI. This CDR3 is CASSPRGDNEQFF. CDR3 nucleotides: TGTGCCAGCTCACCCCGCGGGGACAATGAGCAGTTCTTC.

This chain uses TRBV5-1 with TRBJ2-2; D is ambiguous. CDR1 and CDR2 (germline): SGHRS, YFSETQ. The CDR3 contains 14 residues. With 4 bases removed from V and 7 bases from J, the gap between germline ends came to 14 bases. The CDR3, as DNA: TGCGCCAGCAGCCTGGACCCCGCGGTCGGGGAGCTGTTTTTT. It is translated as CASSLDPAVGELFF.

This sequence joins TRBV2 and TRBJ1-6, with D perhaps matching TRBD1 (6 bases). The CDR3 is made up of 16 amino acids. V was clipped by 7 bases and J by 2 bases, with 15 bases between them. Looked up from germline, CDR1 is SNHLY and CDR2 is FYNNEI. The CDR3, as DNA: TGTGCCAGCATGGGGGGGACAATCGCCTATAATTCACCCCTCCACTTT. It specifies CASMGGTIAYNSPLHF.